This T cell receptor (beta chain) was found in a study of T cells in Graves' hyperthyroidism and ophthalmopathy. General observations from the study: Ophthalmopathy was model-predicted a median about 6.9 months pre-onset.

In its sample, this clonotype was seen many times. What it binds is unknown. Exclusions: uncontrolled infection, other autoimmune disease, pregnancy, lactation. Before ophthalmopathy appeared, progressors gave blood at initial hyperthyroidism diagnosis. The PBMCs studied were ones that came from 10 ml fresh peripheral blood. The germline V gene encodes CDR1 LNHNV and CDR2 YYDKDF (reference sequence). Losses at the gene ends were 3 bases for V and 1 base for J; bases not matched to a gene: 6. This CDR3 region has 16 residues. Amplified regions were TCR beta CDR3 sequences from RNA transcripts. With the HTBI primer set, the TCR CDR3 went through a first round of RT-PCR. TCRdb used MiXCR to reprocess the multiplex PCR reads, holding one entry per CDR3 protein. Here the sample spans roughly 290,000 distinct CDR3 sequences, more than 10% being singletons.

The chain has TRBV15 and TRBJ2-3; 8 positions agree with TRBD2. Sequenced input: blood. This clonotype was sampled from a woman aged 25 to 39 with Graves' hyperthyroidism that later progressed to Graves' ophthalmopathy. The CDR3 sequence: CATSSGISGGTDTQYF. For the CDR3, the DNA is TGTGCCACCAGCAGTGGAATTAGCGGGGGCACAGATACGCAGTATTTT.